These T cell receptor beta chains were read from a single sample in a study of CD8+ T cells in alopecia areata. Sequencing was performed with immunoSEQ multiplex PCR; in TCRdb, only in-frame clones are kept and a portion is missing. The profile shows 61,000 or so clones, roughly 96% of them singletons. Sequencing used CD8+ T cells sorted from blood, obtained at week 0. These receptors were collected from a human donor with alopecia areata. CDR3s include the opening cysteine and the closing phenylalanine or tryptophan. A D gene is named only where the DNA matches it firmly. Clone size is shown for a subset of rows, as once, few, many or a class of expanded clone.

v_gene	d_gene	j_gene	abundance	CDR3nt	CDR3aa
TRBV30	-	TRBJ2-7	-	TGTGCCTGGACGGGCACATACGAGCAGTACTTC	CAWTGTYEQYF
TRBV7-9	-	TRBJ2-3	-	TGTGCCAGCAGCTCGTCCGGGACAAGATGGACAGATACGCAGTATTTT	CASSSSGTRWTDTQYF
TRBV15	TRBD1	TRBJ2-7	-	TGTGCCACCAGCATTTCCGGGACAGGAGCCTACGAGCAGTACTTC	CATSISGTGAYEQYF
TRBV14	TRBD1	TRBJ1-2	-	TGCTTACGTGGTAGGGGACAGGGGTATGGCTACACCTTC	CLRGRGQGYGYTF
TRBV6-5	-	TRBJ2-5	-	TGTGCCAGCAGTTACTCTATATCGACTAAAGAGACCCAGTACTTC	CASSYSISTKETQYF
TRBV27	-	TRBJ1-6	-	TGTGCCAGCAGTAGCGGAGGCCCGACTTCACCCCTCCACTTT	CASSSGGPTSPLHF
TRBV29-1	-	TRBJ2-1	-	TGCAGCGTTGATAAGGGGCCGGCGGGGCAGTTCTTC	CSVDKGPAGQFF
TRBV28	-	TRBJ2-7	-	TGTGCCAGCAAGAACCGGGACATCACCTACGAGCAGTACTTC	CASKNRDITYEQYF
TRBV6-5	-	TRBJ1-1	once	TGTGCCAGCAGTTCTACCGGGACAGAAGCTTTCTTT	CASSSTGTEAFF
TRBV5-5	TRBD1	TRBJ2-2	-	TGTGCCAGCAGCCAAGGACAGGGGAACACCGGGGAGCTGTTTTTT	CASSQGQGNTGELFF
TRBV6-5	-	TRBJ2-2	-	TGTGCCAGCAGTTACTTTAGGACGGGGGCCGGGGAGCTGTTTTTT	CASSYFRTGAGELFF
TRBV7-2	-	TRBJ1-5	-	TGTGCCAGCAGTACCGGGACACCATATAGCAATCAGCCCCAGCATTTT	CASSTGTPYSNQPQHF
TRBV5-1	TRBD1	TRBJ2-1	-	TGCGCCAGCAGCGGCGGACAGGGGGGGCACAATGAGCAGTTCTTC	CASSGGQGGHNEQFF
TRBV7-8	-	TRBJ2-7	-	TGTGCCAGCAGCCAAGACCTATGGGCGACAGGAAGGAAGAACGAGTACTTC	CASSQDLWATGRKNEYF
TRBV7-2	-	TRBJ2-3	once	TGTGCCAGCAGCCCGAGGGGGGAAGTGACTCCAGATACGCAGTATTTT	CASSPRGEVTPDTQYF
TRBV27	-	TRBJ1-1	-	TGTGCCAGCAGTTTGAAGGGCGGGCACACTGAAGCTTTCTTT	CASSLKGGHTEAFF
TRBV7-6	TRBD2	TRBJ2-1	-	TGTGCCAGCAGCTTAGGTGGGACTAGCGGGGGGCACTACAATGAGCAGTTCTTC	CASSLGGTSGGHYNEQFF
TRBV2	TRBD1	TRBJ1-5	-	TGTGCCAGCAGGGACAGGGGGTCAGGGAATCAGCCCCAGCATTTT	CASRDRGSGNQPQHF
TRBV29-1	-	TRBJ2-3	-	TGCAGCGTCGACCCCCGGGGCCAGCCGTACTCTAGCACAGATACGCAGTATTTT	CSVDPRGQPYSSTDTQYF
TRBV7-9	-	TRBJ1-3	-	TGTGCCAGCAGCTCCTCGACAGGCCTCTCCTCTGGAAACACCATATATTTT	CASSSSTGLSSGNTIYF
TRBV7-8	TRBD2	TRBJ2-3	once	TGTGCCAGCAGCGATCAACTAGCGGGGGCTAGCACAGATACGCAGTATTTT	CASSDQLAGASTDTQYF